Listed below are T cell receptor beta chains from one sample, sequenced in a study of T cells in localized non-small cell lung cancer. The repertoire was sequenced with immunoSEQ multiplex PCR; TCRdb's copy has only in-frame clones and lacks some. The profile shows over a thousand clones, around 27% of them singletons. The specimen was normal lung tissue next to the tumor, collected before any cancer treatment. These receptors came from a woman aged 35 to 70 with stage I squamous cell lung carcinoma. CDR3s include the opening cysteine and the closing phenylalanine or tryptophan. D genes are given only for firm matches. The listing skips clone size in some rows; elsewhere it reads once, few, many or a size class.

CDR3aa: CASTETGEGYTF
CDR3nt: TGCGCCAGCACGGAGACAGGGGAGGGCTACACCTTC
v_gene: TRBV10-2
abundance: NA
j_gene: TRBJ1-2
d_gene: TRBD1
len: 12

CDR3aa: CASSEVQGTNTGELFF
CDR3nt: TGTGCCAGCAGTGAAGTGCAGGGTACGAACACCGGGGAGCTGTTTTTT
v_gene: TRBV6-1
abundance: NA
j_gene: TRBJ2-2
d_gene: NA
len: 16

CDR3aa: CASSYSRANYGYTF
CDR3nt: TGTGCCAGCAGTTACTCACGGGCTAACTATGGCTACACCTTC
v_gene: TRBV6-8
abundance: NA
j_gene: TRBJ1-2
d_gene: NA
len: 14

CDR3aa: CASSITDRNQPQHF
CDR3nt: TGTGCCAGTAGTATCACGGACAGAAATCAGCCCCAGCATTTT
v_gene: TRBV19
abundance: few
j_gene: TRBJ1-5
d_gene: NA
len: 14

CDR3aa: CASSIEAGDGYEQYF
CDR3nt: TGTGCCAGCAGCATAGAAGCAGGGGATGGGTACGAGCAGTACTTC
v_gene: TRBV11-3
abundance: NA
j_gene: TRBJ2-7
d_gene: NA
len: 15

CDR3aa: CASDRGGQPQHF
CDR3nt: TGTGCCAGTGACAGGGGAGGTCAGCCCCAGCATTTT
v_gene: TRBV19
abundance: NA
j_gene: TRBJ1-5
d_gene: TRBD1
len: 12

CDR3aa: CASSTTGPWGNTEAFF
CDR3nt: TGTGCCAGTAGTACCACCGGACCGTGGGGCAACACTGAAGCTTTCTTT
v_gene: TRBV19
abundance: NA
j_gene: TRBJ1-1
d_gene: NA
len: 16

CDR3aa: CASSAGLYEQYF
CDR3nt: TGTGCCAGCAGTGCCGGACTCTACGAGCAGTACTTC
v_gene: TRBV6-8
abundance: large
j_gene: TRBJ2-7
d_gene: NA
len: 12

CDR3aa: CASSQLGPTYNEQFF
CDR3nt: TGTGCCAGCAGCCAACTGGGACCAACCTACAATGAGCAGTTCTTC
v_gene: TRBV11-3
abundance: few
j_gene: TRBJ2-1
d_gene: NA
len: 15

CDR3aa: CASSQIGGTGYYNEQFF
CDR3nt: TGTGCCAGCAGCCAGATTGGTGGGACAGGGTACTACAATGAGCAGTTCTTC
v_gene: TRBV16
abundance: NA
j_gene: TRBJ2-1
d_gene: TRBD1
len: 17

CDR3aa: CASSVQLGRADTQYF
CDR3nt: TGTGCCAGTAGTGTCCAACTGGGCCGAGCAGATACGCAGTATTTT
v_gene: TRBV19
abundance: NA
j_gene: TRBJ2-3
d_gene: NA
len: 15

CDR3aa: CASSGNLAVEETQYF
CDR3nt: TGTGCCAGCAGTGGGAACTTGGCCGTCGAGGAGACCCAGTACTTC
v_gene: TRBV6-8
abundance: NA
j_gene: TRBJ2-5
d_gene: NA
len: 15

CDR3aa: CASSLWASGSGDNEQFF
CDR3nt: TGTGCCAGCAGTTTATGGGCTAGCGGGAGTGGCGACAATGAGCAGTTCTTC
v_gene: TRBV28
abundance: NA
j_gene: TRBJ2-1
d_gene: TRBD2
len: 17

CDR3aa: CASSLSGASGDTGELFF
CDR3nt: TGTGCCAGCAGCTTAAGTGGGGCTAGCGGGGACACCGGGGAGCTGTTTTTT
v_gene: TRBV11-3
abundance: large
j_gene: TRBJ2-2
d_gene: TRBD2
len: 17

CDR3aa: CSVAQGADYGYTF
CDR3nt: TGCAGCGTCGCACAGGGGGCGGACTATGGCTACACCTTC
v_gene: TRBV29-1
abundance: NA
j_gene: TRBJ1-2
d_gene: TRBD1
len: 13

CDR3aa: CASSDGGKDTEAFF
CDR3nt: TGTGCCAGCAGTGATGGGGGAAAGGACACTGAAGCTTTCTTT
v_gene: TRBV25-1
abundance: large
j_gene: TRBJ1-1
d_gene: NA
len: 14

CDR3aa: CASSISLLRAYSGANVLTF
CDR3nt: TGCGCCAGCAGCATAAGTCTGTTACGGGCCTACTCTGGGGCCAACGTCCTGACTTTC
v_gene: TRBV5-1
abundance: few
j_gene: TRBJ2-6
d_gene: NA
len: 19

CDR3aa: CASSDRRTVGNQPQHF
CDR3nt: TGTGCCAGCAGTGATCGGCGGACCGTTGGCAATCAGCCCCAGCATTTT
v_gene: TRBV9
abundance: few
j_gene: TRBJ1-5
d_gene: NA
len: 16

CDR3aa: CASRLFWAGGDRYSNQPQHF
CDR3nt: TGTGCAAGTCGCTTATTTTGGGCAGGGGGCGATCGGTATAGCAATCAGCCCCAGCATTTT
v_gene: TRBV12-2
abundance: NA
j_gene: TRBJ1-5
d_gene: NA
len: 20

CDR3aa: CASSRGRGADEQFF
CDR3nt: TGTGCCAGCAGCCGAGGACGGGGGGCGGATGAGCAGTTCTTC
v_gene: TRBV11-3
abundance: few
j_gene: TRBJ2-1
d_gene: NA
len: 14

CDR3aa: CASSDVQQGTTEAFF
CDR3nt: TGTGCCAGCAGCGACGTTCAACAGGGAACCACTGAAGCTTTCTTT
v_gene: TRBV6-8
abundance: few
j_gene: TRBJ1-1
d_gene: NA
len: 15

CDR3aa: CASWGTGNTIYF
CDR3nt: TGTGCCAGCTGGGGAACTGGAAACACCATATATTTT
v_gene: TRBV6-7
abundance: NA
j_gene: TRBJ1-3
d_gene: NA
len: 12

CDR3aa: CATYNRDSGNTIYF
CDR3nt: TGTGCCACCTATAACAGGGACTCTGGAAACACCATATATTTT
v_gene: TRBV6-8
abundance: few
j_gene: TRBJ1-3
d_gene: NA
len: 14

CDR3aa: CASSPLTGYGYTF
CDR3nt: TGCGCCAGCAGCCCCCTGACAGGCTATGGCTACACCTTC
v_gene: TRBV4-1
abundance: NA
j_gene: TRBJ1-2
d_gene: NA
len: 13

CDR3aa: CAIGEGRDLLAKNIQYF
CDR3nt: TGTGCCATCGGGGAGGGACGAGATTTGCTAGCCAAAAACATTCAGTACTTC
v_gene: TRBV6-8
abundance: medium-sized
j_gene: TRBJ2-4
d_gene: TRBD2
len: 17

CDR3aa: CASSSETGSGNTIYF
CDR3nt: TGTGCCAGCAGTTCCGAAACAGGGTCTGGAAACACCATATATTTT
v_gene: TRBV6-8
abundance: NA
j_gene: TRBJ1-3
d_gene: NA
len: 15

CDR3aa: CATSGTENTGELFF
CDR3nt: TGTGCCACCAGCGGGACAGAGAACACCGGGGAGCTGTTTTTT
v_gene: TRBV15
abundance: large
j_gene: TRBJ2-2
d_gene: TRBD1
len: 14

CDR3aa: CASSPRSSVGGTEAFF
CDR3nt: TGCGCCAGCAGCCCCCGGTCTTCTGTGGGAGGCACTGAAGCTTTCTTT
v_gene: TRBV5-1
abundance: NA
j_gene: TRBJ1-1
d_gene: NA
len: 16

CDR3aa: CASSADGNQPQHF
CDR3nt: TGTGCCAGTAGCGCGGACGGCAATCAGCCCCAGCATTTT
v_gene: TRBV19
abundance: few
j_gene: TRBJ1-5
d_gene: NA
len: 13

CDR3aa: CASSPRGGADTQYF
CDR3nt: TGTGCCAGCAGCCCCCGGGGAGGAGCAGATACGCAGTATTTT
v_gene: TRBV11-3
abundance: NA
j_gene: TRBJ2-3
d_gene: NA
len: 14

CDR3aa: CASSYFGTGGSVPSKVYEQYF
CDR3nt: TGTGCCAGCAGTTACTTCGGGACAGGGGGTTCCGTACCCTCGAAAGTCTACGAGCAGTACTTC
v_gene: TRBV6-8
abundance: few
j_gene: TRBJ2-7
d_gene: TRBD1
len: 21

CDR3aa: CASSPRGRGDTQYF
CDR3nt: TGTGCCAGTAGCCCCCGGGGCCGTGGAGATACGCAGTATTTT
v_gene: TRBV19
abundance: NA
j_gene: TRBJ2-3
d_gene: NA
len: 14

CDR3aa: CASSLRGGHQPQHF
CDR3nt: TGTGCCAGCAGCCTACGGGGAGGACATCAGCCCCAGCATTTT
v_gene: TRBV11-3
abundance: few
j_gene: TRBJ1-5
d_gene: NA
len: 14

CDR3aa: CAWRDTRMIGANVLTF
CDR3nt: TGTGCCTGGAGAGACACCCGGATGATTGGGGCCAACGTCCTGACTTTC
v_gene: TRBV30
abundance: few
j_gene: TRBJ2-6
d_gene: NA
len: 16

CDR3aa: CASSPALASDRGIHEQYF
CDR3nt: TGTGCCAGTAGCCCAGCCCTCGCCTCGGACAGGGGGATACACGAGCAGTACTTC
v_gene: TRBV19
abundance: NA
j_gene: TRBJ2-7
d_gene: TRBD1
len: 18

CDR3aa: CASSLFSTSGNTIYF
CDR3nt: TGTGCCAGCAGTTTATTCTCCACCTCTGGAAACACCATATATTTT
v_gene: TRBV28
abundance: NA
j_gene: TRBJ1-3
d_gene: NA
len: 15

CDR3aa: CASMGLASKNEQFF
CDR3nt: TGTGCCAGTATGGGGTTAGCGAGCAAGAATGAGCAGTTCTTC
v_gene: TRBV19
abundance: NA
j_gene: TRBJ2-1
d_gene: NA
len: 14

CDR3aa: CASSLSTSGSRTGELFF
CDR3nt: TGTGCCAGCAGCCTGTCTACTAGCGGGAGTCGGACCGGGGAGCTGTTTTTT
v_gene: TRBV11-3
abundance: few
j_gene: TRBJ2-2
d_gene: TRBD2
len: 17

CDR3aa: CASSVGATDEKLFF
CDR3nt: TGTGCCAGCTCAGTTGGCGCGACAGATGAAAAACTGTTTTTT
v_gene: TRBV18
abundance: NA
j_gene: TRBJ1-4
d_gene: NA
len: 14

CDR3aa: CAISEDREGNTIYF
CDR3nt: TGTGCCATCAGTGAGGACAGGGAAGGAAACACCATATATTTT
v_gene: TRBV10-3
abundance: few
j_gene: TRBJ1-3
d_gene: TRBD1
len: 14

CDR3aa: CASSERADTQYF
CDR3nt: TGTGCCAGCAGCGAACGGGCAGATACGCAGTATTTT
v_gene: TRBV6-8
abundance: few
j_gene: TRBJ2-3
d_gene: NA
len: 12

CDR3aa: CASSPPTGWDRDTEAFF
CDR3nt: TGTGCCAGCAGCCCGCCGACAGGGTGGGATCGTGACACTGAAGCTTTCTTT
v_gene: TRBV11-1
abundance: few
j_gene: TRBJ1-1
d_gene: TRBD1
len: 17

CDR3aa: CASSSSAGGILNEQFF
CDR3nt: TGTGCCAGCAGTTCCTCAGCGGGGGGGATTCTCAATGAGCAGTTCTTC
v_gene: TRBV6-8
abundance: few
j_gene: TRBJ2-1
d_gene: TRBD2
len: 16

CDR3aa: CAWSPGMDEKLFF
CDR3nt: TGTGCCTGGAGTCCTGGGATGGATGAAAAACTGTTTTTT
v_gene: TRBV30
abundance: few
j_gene: TRBJ1-4
d_gene: NA
len: 13

CDR3aa: CASSVTVNTEAFF
CDR3nt: TGTGCCAGCAGCGTAACGGTAAACACTGAAGCTTTCTTT
v_gene: TRBV14
abundance: large
j_gene: TRBJ1-1
d_gene: NA
len: 13

CDR3aa: CASTPTGVGTEAFF
CDR3nt: TGTGCCAGCACCCCGACAGGGGTTGGGACTGAAGCTTTCTTT
v_gene: TRBV12-5
abundance: NA
j_gene: TRBJ1-1
d_gene: TRBD1
len: 14

CDR3aa: CASSEGPNQPQHF
CDR3nt: TGCGCCAGCAGTGAAGGCCCCAATCAGCCCCAGCATTTT
v_gene: TRBV10-2
abundance: NA
j_gene: TRBJ1-5
d_gene: NA
len: 13

CDR3aa: CASSWGRGGTEAFF
CDR3nt: TGTGCCAGCAGCTGGGGCCGAGGGGGCACTGAAGCTTTCTTT
v_gene: TRBV11-3
abundance: medium-sized
j_gene: TRBJ1-1
d_gene: NA
len: 14

CDR3aa: CASCADGANVLTF
CDR3nt: TGTGCCAGCTGTGCGGATGGGGCCAACGTCCTGACTTTC
v_gene: TRBV6-8
abundance: NA
j_gene: TRBJ2-6
d_gene: NA
len: 13

CDR3aa: CASSGIGENSPLHF
CDR3nt: TGTGCCAGCAGTGGAATTGGAGAAAATTCACCCCTCCACTTT
v_gene: TRBV9
abundance: medium-sized
j_gene: TRBJ1-6
d_gene: NA
len: 14

CDR3aa: CASRQVGQNQPQHF
CDR3nt: TGTGCCAGCAGGCAAGTGGGCCAGAATCAGCCCCAGCATTTT
v_gene: TRBV28
abundance: NA
j_gene: TRBJ1-5
d_gene: NA
len: 14

CDR3aa: CASSLEGTVTEAFF
CDR3nt: TGCGCCAGCAGCTTGGAAGGGACAGTCACTGAAGCTTTCTTT
v_gene: TRBV5-1
abundance: NA
j_gene: TRBJ1-1
d_gene: TRBD1
len: 14

CDR3aa: CASSVGDISDTQYF
CDR3nt: TGTGCCAGCAGCGTAGGGGACATTTCAGATACGCAGTATTTT
v_gene: TRBV9
abundance: few
j_gene: TRBJ2-3
d_gene: NA
len: 14

CDR3aa: CSVDLASETQYF
CDR3nt: TGCAGCGTTGACCTAGCGTCAGAGACCCAGTACTTC
v_gene: TRBV29-1
abundance: NA
j_gene: TRBJ2-5
d_gene: NA
len: 12

CDR3aa: CASSFRDRDQPQHF
CDR3nt: TGTGCCAGCAGCTTTCGGGACCGAGATCAGCCCCAGCATTTT
v_gene: TRBV11-3
abundance: few
j_gene: TRBJ1-5
d_gene: NA
len: 14

CDR3aa: CAWVRGADYGYTF
CDR3nt: TGTGCCTGGGTACGAGGGGCTGACTATGGCTACACCTTC
v_gene: TRBV30
abundance: NA
j_gene: TRBJ1-2
d_gene: NA
len: 13

CDR3aa: CASSARLTTNQPQHF
CDR3nt: TGTGCCAGCAGTGCCCGACTCACAACAAATCAGCCCCAGCATTTT
v_gene: TRBV6-8
abundance: few
j_gene: TRBJ1-5
d_gene: NA
len: 15